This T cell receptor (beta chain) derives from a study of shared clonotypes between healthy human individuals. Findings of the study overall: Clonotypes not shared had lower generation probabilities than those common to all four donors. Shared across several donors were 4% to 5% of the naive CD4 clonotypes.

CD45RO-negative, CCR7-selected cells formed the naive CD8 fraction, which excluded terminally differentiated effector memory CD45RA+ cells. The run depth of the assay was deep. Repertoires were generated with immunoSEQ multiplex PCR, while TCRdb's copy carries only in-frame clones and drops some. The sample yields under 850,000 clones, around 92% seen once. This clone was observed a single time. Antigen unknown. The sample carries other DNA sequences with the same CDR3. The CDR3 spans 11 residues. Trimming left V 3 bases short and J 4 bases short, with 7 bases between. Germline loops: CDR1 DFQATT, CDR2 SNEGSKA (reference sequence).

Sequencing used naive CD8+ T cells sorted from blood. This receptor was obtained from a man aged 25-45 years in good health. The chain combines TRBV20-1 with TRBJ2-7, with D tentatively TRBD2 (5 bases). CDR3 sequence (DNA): TGCAGTGCTAGGGACTCTTACGAGCAGTACTTC. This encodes CSARDSYEQYF.